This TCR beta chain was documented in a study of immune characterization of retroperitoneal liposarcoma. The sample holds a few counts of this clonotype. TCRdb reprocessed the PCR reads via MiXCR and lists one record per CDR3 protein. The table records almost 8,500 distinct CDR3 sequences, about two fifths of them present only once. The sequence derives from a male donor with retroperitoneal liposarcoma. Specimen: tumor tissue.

The CDR3 nucleotides read TGTGCCAGCAGCCCGGAGGTGGCTAGAGCTCCCAATGAGCAGTTCTTC. Amino acids: CASSPEVARAPNEQFF. The V call is TRBV7-3, the J call TRBJ2-1; possible D gene TRBD2, 5 bases. Germline V lookup: CDR1 SGHTA, CDR2 FQGTGA. V dropped 5 bases and J dropped 6 bases, with 20 bases sitting between them. This CDR3 spans 16 amino acids. The full variable domain, in which reference TRBV7-3 and TRBJ2-1 provide the parts outside the CDR3, is GAGVSQTPSNKVTEKGKYVELRCDPISGHTALYWYRQSLGQGPEFLIYFQGTGAADDSGLPNDRFFAVRPEGSVSTLKIQRTERGDSAVYLCASSPEVARAPNEQFFGPGTRLTVL.